These T cell receptor beta chains were read from a single sample in a study of T cell responses to AZD1222 COVID-19 vaccine. Repertoires were generated with immunoSEQ multiplex PCR, while TCRdb's copy carries only in-frame clones and drops some. Here the sample spans approximately 190,000 clones, 85% to 90% being singletons. The starting material was peripheral blood, obtained on day 0 of MenACWY control vaccination. These receptors came from an adult in good health. Each CDR3 is given with its conserved first and last residue. The D gene is left open where the match is weak. Only part of the rows carry a size: once, few, many, or a class if the clone is expanded.

>TRBJ1-1|NA|TRBV7-9|NA
TGTGCCACCTCGAGGCGTGGGGGAGCAAACACTGAAGCTTTCTTT
CATSRRGGANTEAFF
>TRBJ1-1|NA|TRBV10-3|few
TGTGCCATCAGAAGGACAGTGAACACTGAAGCTTTCTTT
CAIRRTVNTEAFF
>TRBJ2-7|TRBD1|TRBV11-2|NA
TGTGCCAGCAGCCCGACAGGGGTCGAGCAGTACTTC
CASSPTGVEQYF
>TRBJ2-2|TRBD1|TRBV15|NA
TGTGCCACCAGCAGAGTATGGGACAGGAGCCCAGACAAGAACACCGGGGAGCTGTTTTTT
CATSRVWDRSPDKNTGELFF
>TRBJ2-7|NA|TRBV21-1|NA
TGTGCCAGCAGCATCTGGCGGGGGTTGGGGGGATCCTACGAGCAGTACTTC
CASSIWRGLGGSYEQYF
>TRBJ2-7|NA|TRBV5-6|NA
TGTGCCAGCAGCTTGATAGACGAGTACTCCTACGAGCAGTACTTC
CASSLIDEYSYEQYF
>TRBJ2-2|NA|TRBV10-3|once
TGTGCCATAAACAGCCGGCTAGGGGAGCTGTTTTTT
CAINSRLGELFF
>TRBJ2-7|TRBD2|TRBV7-6|NA
TGTGCCAGCAGCTTTAGCGGGGGCGGGTACGAGCAGTACTTC
CASSFSGGGYEQYF
>TRBJ1-2|NA|TRBV6-5|NA
TGTGCCACCGCGACTGGGTCCGACTACTATGGCTACACCTTC
CATATGSDYYGYTF
>TRBJ2-2|TRBD2|TRBV9|NA
TGTGCCAGCAGCGTAGGATCGGGGGGTGGGATTGTCACCGGGGAGCTGTTTTTT
CASSVGSGGGIVTGELFF
>TRBJ2-7|TRBD2|TRBV6-2/TRBV6-3|NA
TGTGCCAGCAGTGGGGCGGGGGATGACTACGAGCAGTACTTC
CASSGAGDDYEQYF
>TRBJ1-2|NA|TRBV28|NA
TGTGCCAGCAGTTTCCTCAGGAGTGGCTATGGCTACACCTTC
CASSFLRSGYGYTF
>TRBJ2-7|NA|TRBV7-2|few
TGTGCCAGCAGTCTTAGCCAGACCTACGAGCAGTACTTC
CASSLSQTYEQYF
>TRBJ1-3|NA|TRBV6-1|NA
TGTGCCAGCAGTGATCTTTCCGGGACATCCACCTCTGGAAACACCATATATTTT
CASSDLSGTSTSGNTIYF
>TRBJ1-1|NA|TRBV7-9|NA
TGTGCCAGCAGCCCGCGGACGGTTATCGAAGCTTTCTTT
CASSPRTVIEAFF
>TRBJ2-2|NA|TRBV7-8|once
TGTGCCAGCAGCTTCTACAGGGAGGGGCACACCGGGGAGCTGTTTTTT
CASSFYREGHTGELFF
>TRBJ2-3|NA|TRBV29-1|NA
TGCAGCGTTGTTCGGGGAACAGATACGCAGTATTTT
CSVVRGTDTQYF
>TRBJ1-2|NA|TRBV7-9|NA
TGTGCCAGCAGCTTAGCGAGGGGTGGGGAACCCTATGGCTACACCTTC
CASSLARGGEPYGYTF
>TRBJ2-2|TRBD2|TRBV7-2|NA
TGTGCCAGCAGCCCTACCGGGACTAGCCCCGGGGAGCTGTTTTTT
CASSPTGTSPGELFF
>TRBJ1-5|TRBD1|TRBV6-5|NA
TGTGCCAGCACTGGACAGGGGGCGGGCAATCAGCCCCAGCATTTT
CASTGQGAGNQPQHF
>TRBJ2-6|TRBD1|TRBV24-1|NA
TGTGCCACCAGTGGTTTCGGGACAGGGGTGGCTGGGGCCAACGTCCTGACTTTC
CATSGFGTGVAGANVLTF
>TRBJ1-3|NA|TRBV19|NA
TGTGCCAGTAGTACCTGGTTTGGCTCTGGAAACACCATATATTTT
CASSTWFGSGNTIYF
>TRBJ1-5|TRBD1|TRBV11-2|NA
TGTGCCAGCAGCTTAGGGGACAGTAGCAATCAGCCCCAGCATTTT
CASSLGDSSNQPQHF
>TRBJ2-2|TRBD2|TRBV3-1/TRBV3-2|NA
TGTGCCAGCAGCCCTCTAGCGGTGTACACCGGGGAGCTGTTTTTT
CASSPLAVYTGELFF
>TRBJ2-2|NA|TRBV11-2|NA
TGTGCCAGCAGCTTAGATCAGATCGGGGAGCTGTTTTTT
CASSLDQIGELFF
>TRBJ2-7|TRBD2|TRBV7-2|NA
TGTGCCAGCAGCTTAAGTGGGAGGGTTGAGCAGTACTTC
CASSLSGRVEQYF
>TRBJ2-3|TRBD1|TRBV11-2|NA
TGTGCCAGCAGCGCCGGGGACAGACCTTCCACAGATACGCAGTATTTT
CASSAGDRPSTDTQYF
>TRBJ2-3|NA|TRBV15|NA
TGTGCCACCAGCAGGGAACCGTCCGGCGCAGATACGCAGTATTTT
CATSREPSGADTQYF
>TRBJ1-1|NA|TRBV4-1|NA
TGCGCCAGCAGCCGTACAGGTAGGGCTTTCTTT
CASSRTGRAFF
>TRBJ1-2|NA|TRBV28|NA
TGTGCCAGCGCAGTTATAGTAGGGGCTACGACCCAAAAGACCTACTATGGCTACACCTTC
CASAVIVGATTQKTYYGYTF
>TRBJ2-1|NA|TRBV13|NA
TGTGCCAGCAGCTTAAGGACAGATTACAATGAGCAGTTCTTC
CASSLRTDYNEQFF
>TRBJ1-3|NA|TRBV27|NA
TGTGCCAGCAGTCCACGCGCGGAAGGTAACACCATATATTTT
CASSPRAEGNTIYF
>TRBJ2-3|TRBD2|TRBV5-4|NA
TGTGCCAGCAGCAAAAGCGGGGGTTTGACAGATACGCAGTATTTT
CASSKSGGLTDTQYF
>TRBJ2-5|TRBD2|TRBV5-1|NA
TGCGCCAGCAGCTTACTTCTAGCGGAAGAGACCCAGTACTTC
CASSLLLAEETQYF
>TRBJ2-4|NA|TRBV6-1|NA
TGTGCCAGCAGTGATCGGGGGTGGGGAAACATTCAGTACTTC
CASSDRGWGNIQYF
>TRBJ2-1|NA|TRBV19|NA
TGTGCCAGTAGTATCTCCCTAGGCAACAATGAGCAGTTCTTC
CASSISLGNNEQFF
>TRBJ1-2|NA|TRBV2|NA
TGTGCCAGCACGGAGGAGTATGGCTACACCTTC
CASTEEYGYTF
>TRBJ2-6|TRBD1|TRBV3-1/TRBV3-2|NA
TGTGCCAGCAGCCAATATCAGGGGGCTGGGGCCAACGTCCTGACTTTC
CASSQYQGAGANVLTF
>TRBJ2-5|TRBD2|TRBV11-2|NA
TGTGCCAGCAGCCCGAGACTAGCGGGGGGTACAGAGACCCAGTACTTC
CASSPRLAGGTETQYF
>TRBJ2-3|NA|TRBV12-3/TRBV12-4|NA
TGTGCCAGCAGTCTCGGATTTACAGATACGCAGTATTTT
CASSLGFTDTQYF
>TRBJ2-7|NA|TRBV5-1|few
TGCGCCAGCAGCCCAAACTTAGGCCGCTACGAGCAGTACTTC
CASSPNLGRYEQYF
>TRBJ2-6|NA|TRBV7-8|NA
TGTGCCAGCAGCCCCTCCGGGCGGTCTGGGGCCAACGTCCTGACTTTC
CASSPSGRSGANVLTF
>TRBJ2-3|NA|TRBV5-1|NA
TGCGCCAGCAGCTTGCTCGGGCCCGGCACAGATACGCAGTATTTT
CASSLLGPGTDTQYF
>TRBJ1-1|TRBD1|TRBV5-1|NA
TGCGCCAGCAGCTTCCGGGACAGCATGAACACTGAAGCTTTCTTT
CASSFRDSMNTEAFF
>TRBJ1-2|TRBD1|TRBV6-6|NA
TGTGCCAGCAGCCCCCGCCCGACAGGGGATGGCTACACCTTC
CASSPRPTGDGYTF
>TRBJ2-2|NA|TRBV5-5|NA
TGTGCCAGCAGCTTGGTGCTGGTCCCCGGGGAGCTGTTTTTT
CASSLVLVPGELFF